This T cell receptor (beta chain) was retrieved from a study of T cell repertoires in cytomegalovirus infection. For the study at large: A matching HLA type, together with CMV infection, was signaled by public TCR beta signatures.

Via MiXCR, TCRdb re-called the reads, giving one row per CDR3 protein. The sample carries 250,000 to 300,000 distinct CDR3 sequences, 20% to 25% recorded once. To note about this clonotype: Its antigen is currently unknown.

Sequenced material: cultured PBMCs, taken from culture after CMV antigen stimulation. This TCR was recovered from a human donor in good health (CMV status not recorded). Some clones in this sample may be carry-over from other donors' samples.

The CDR3 DNA reads as TGTGCCAGCAGTTTCTGGGCTGGGGAAAAACTGTTTTTT. It is translated as CASSFWAGEKLFF. J is TRBJ1-4 and V is TRBV27; no reliable D call. Per germline, CDR1 MNHEY and CDR2 SMNVEV (reference sequence). The CDR3 runs 13 residues. Trimming took 3 bases from V and 8 from J, leaving 10 bases between them.